These 23 T cell receptor beta chains were sequenced from one sample in a study of blood T cells in healthy people across ages. A J-beta primer mix and a sample-barcoded 5' primer were used in a second PCR of about 6 to 12 cycles. TCRdb fed the 5' RACE reads into MiXCR, producing one record per CDR3 protein. The data show more than 650,000 distinct CDR3 sequences, with approximately 22% seen just once and roughly 22% held by the top ten. The material sequenced was blood. Receptors originate from a man aged 70-80 years in good health.

Regarding this clonotype: A read error may account for a junction end that differs from germline. The V call is TRBV18, the J call TRBJ1-4; D is ambiguous. Germline-derived CDR1 and CDR2 are KGHSH and LQKENI. The CDR3 length is 14 residues. The DNA of the CDR3 is TGTGCCAGCTCACCACCGGGAATTAATGAGAAACTGTTTTTT. It yields the protein CASSPPGINEKLFF.

This clonotype was counted at least ten times. Possible read error: a much larger clone is one base away. V gene TRBV12-3 or TRBV12-4 combines with J gene TRBJ2-3; D uncertain. The V and J ends lost 6 bases and 1 base respectively, with 8 bases between them. The CDR3 consists of 13 residues. CDR3 in DNA: TGTGCCAGCAGCTTACTCCGCACAGATACGCAGTATTTT. Protein: CASSLLRTDTQYF.

This clonotype turned up a few times. This CDR3 is CASSDQSSGSIQETQYF. CDR3 nucleotide sequence: TGTGCCAGCAGCGATCAATCTAGCGGGAGTATCCAAGAGACCCAGTACTTC. This chain connects TRBV12-3 or TRBV12-4 to TRBJ2-5, with 10 nucleotides matching TRBD2. This CDR3 contains 17 residues. J lost 1 base, V lost 6 bases, and 11 bases had no gene match.

The rearrangement joins TRBV7-9 to TRBJ1-1; no clear D. There are 16 residues in the CDR3. Germline V gene sequence: CDR1 SEHNR, CDR2 FQNEAQ (reference sequence). V was cut by 1 base and J by 4 bases, with 16 bases left in between. Written as DNA, the CDR3 is TGTGCCAGCAGCTTAGTCCCGAAATGGGGAAGCACTGAAGCTTTCTTT. Its protein product is CASSLVPKWGSTEAFF.

This chain joins TRBV10-3 and TRBJ2-7; 9 nucleotides align to TRBD2. Trimming cost V 5 bases and J 2 bases; bases outside gene matches: 4. The CDR3 sequence is 14 residues long. The germline V gene encodes CDR1 ENHRY and CDR2 SYGVKD. The CDR3 coding sequence is TGTGCCATCAGTCCGGGACTAGCCCCCTACGAGCAGTACTTC. Translation: CAISPGLAPYEQYF.

This clonotype has at least ten counts. This chain connects TRBV28 to TRBJ1-5; D not resolved. CDR1 is MDHEN and CDR2 is SYDVKM in the germline V gene. Trimming took off 7 bases at V and 7 bases at J, with 14 bases between the two ends. The CDR3 extends over 13 amino acids. The DNA of the CDR3 is TGTGCCAGCAAGGGTGGGGTAGGGCAGCCCCAGCATTTT. This encodes CASKGGVGQPQHF.

This chain joins TRBV19 and TRBJ1-5; the D gene is possibly TRBD1 (5 bases). The V end lost 7 bases, the J end lost 3 bases, and 16 bases lay between the germline ends. The CDR3 has 15 residues. The germline gives CDR1 LNHDA, CDR2 SQIVND (reference sequence). CDR3 sequence reads: CASNTLPGNNQPQHF. Here the CDR3 DNA reads TGTGCCAGTAACACCCTGCCAGGGAACAATCAGCCCCAGCATTTT.

This chain uses TRBV7-8 with TRBJ2-5; D might be TRBD1 or TRBD2, each matching 5 bases. CDR3 length equals 14 residues. The V gene lost 3 bases and the J gene lost 6 bases, with 14 bases spanning the gap. The germline gives CDR1 SGHVS, CDR2 FQNEAQ. This CDR3 reads CASSFRWDEKTQYF. The CDR3 bases are TGTGCCAGCAGCTTTAGGTGGGACGAAAAGACCCAGTACTTC.

The chain employs TRBV18 and TRBJ2-1, with D maybe TRBD1 (6 bases). The J call is in doubt because the DNA end fits TRBJ2-7 better. The CDR3 sequence is 15 residues long. CDR1 is KGHSH and CDR2 is LQKENI in the germline V gene. This chain's CDR3 is CASSPGQLNSYEQYF. CDR3 nucleotides: TGTGCCAGCTCACCAGGACAGCTGAACTCCTACGAGCAGTACTTC.

The table lists this clonotype with many counts. The rearrangement links TRBV10-3 to TRBJ2-3; TRBD2 matches at 10 bases. The CDR3 is 16 amino acids. Germline CDR1 is ENHRY and CDR2 is SYGVKD. V dropped 8 bases and J dropped 0; count of bases not matched to a gene: 8. The CDR3 loop is CAIGLAGDPSTDTQYF. For the CDR3, the DNA is TGTGCCATCGGGCTAGCGGGGGACCCTAGCACAGATACGCAGTATTTT.

The V call is TRBV28, the J call TRBJ2-1; TRBD2 matches at 7 bases. Germline V gene lookup returns CDR1 MDHEN and CDR2 SYDVKM. This CDR3 has 15 residues. V gave up 8 bases and J gave up 4 bases; unmatched junction bases: 11. The CDR3 region has the DNA TGTGCCAGCGGCCCCCTTCCGGGGGGTTACAATGAGCAGTTCTTC. Protein: CASGPLPGGYNEQFF. Full variable domain (outside the CDR3, taken from reference TRBV28 and TRBJ2-1): DVKVTQSSRYLVKRTGEKVFLECVQDMDHENMFWYRQDPGLGLRLIYFSYDVKMKEKGDIPEGYSVSREKKERFSLILESASTNQTSMYLCASGPLPGGYNEQFFGPGTRLTVL.

This clonotype was seen only a few times. The V call is TRBV15, the J call TRBJ1-2, with TRBD1 matching over 9 bases. J gave up 4 bases and V 3 bases, and 9 bases lay outside the gene matches. The germline gives CDR1 LNHNV, CDR2 YYDKDF (reference sequence). The CDR3 spans 16 residues. CDR3 amino acids: CATSSSGTGSIYGYTF. The CDR3 DNA follows: TGTGCCACCAGCAGCTCCGGGACAGGGTCTATCTATGGCTACACCTTC.

This clonotype turned up a few times. V is TRBV5-1 and J is TRBJ2-5; 7 bases agree with TRBD2. This CDR3 region has 16 residues. The germline V gene encodes CDR1 SGHRS and CDR2 YFSETQ. The V and J ends lost 0 bases and 2 bases, in that order; junction bases with no gene match: 7. The chain's CDR3 is CASSLAGAGVQETQYF. The CDR3 DNA is TGCGCCAGCAGCTTGGCCGGTGCGGGGGTTCAAGAGACCCAGTACTTC.

This clonotype was detected only a few times. The chain couples TRBV19 to TRBJ1-5, with 7 bases fitting TRBD1. V lost 5 bases and J lost 11; bases outside the gene matches: 9. CDR1 is LNHDA and CDR2 is SQIVND in the germline V gene (reference sequence). The CDR3 consists of 13 residues. In nucleotides, the CDR3 is TGTGCCAGTAGTCGGGACAGAGCTTCGGCCCAGCATTTT. Translated, it gives CASSRDRASAQHF.

Here the CDR3 reads CASSGHMNTEAFF. In DNA, the CDR3 is TGCGCCAGCAGCGGACACATGAACACTGAAGCTTTCTTT. J is TRBJ1-1 and V is TRBV5-1; maybe TRBD1 (5 bases). This CDR3 region has 13 residues. V gave up 4 bases and J gave up 0 bases, with 7 bases separating them. Germline V gene sequence: CDR1 SGHRS, CDR2 YFSETQ.

This clonotype appeared many times. The chain recombines TRBV29-1 with TRBJ2-2; 11 bases fit TRBD2. The V segment lost 8 bases and the J segment 5 bases; nucleotides outside the gene matches: 4. This CDR3 has 13 residues. Germline CDR1 and CDR2: SQVTM and ANQGSEA. CDR3 residues: CSTSGSSTGELFF. The CDR3 region has the DNA TGCAGCACTAGCGGGAGTTCAACCGGGGAGCTGTTTTTT.

This clonotype was recorded at least ten times. V and J are TRBV7-9 and TRBJ2-4, with D tentatively TRBD2 (5 bases). The length of the CDR3 is 15 residues. The V end was cut by 3 bases, the J end by 0 bases, with 9 bases between. Per germline, CDR1 SEHNR and CDR2 FQNEAQ (reference sequence). In DNA form, the CDR3 reads TGTGCCAGCAGCTTGGACTTAATAGCCAAAAACATTCAGTACTTC. This codes for CASSLDLIAKNIQYF.

This sequence joins TRBV3-1 and TRBJ2-1; D call uncertain. This CDR3 is 17 amino acids long. Between the trimmed V and J ends, which lost 4 bases and 0 bases, there was a span of 16 bases. CDR1 and CDR2 (germline): LGHDT, YNNKEL (reference sequence). The CDR3 DNA reads TGTGCCAGCAGCCCCTCAGGTGGGGTTAGCTCCTACAATGAGCAGTTCTTC. It specifies CASSPSGGVSSYNEQFF.

The V call is TRBV20-1, the J call TRBJ1-6, with 8 bases identical to TRBD1. After removal of 3 bases from V and 5 bases from J, the junction contained 0 bases not matched to a gene. From germline, CDR1 is DFQATT and CDR2 SNEGSKA (reference sequence). This CDR3 spans 13 amino acids. CDR3 sequence: CSARGQDNSPLHF. The CDR3 DNA reads TGCAGTGCTAGGGGACAGGATAATTCACCCCTCCACTTT.

In its sample, this clonotype was seen a few times. The rearrangement joins TRBV10-3 to TRBJ2-3; 7 bases align to TRBD1. Trimming took 6 bases from V and 0 from J; bases not matched to a gene: 12. The CDR3 runs 17 residues. The germline V gene has CDR1 ENHRY and CDR2 SYGVKD. CDR3 loop: CAIRGTANLASTDTQYF. The CDR3 DNA reads TGTGCCATCAGGGGGACAGCCAATTTAGCTAGCACAGATACGCAGTATTTT.

The gene calls are TRBV20-1 and TRBJ2-2; 8 nucleotides match TRBD1. The CDR3 contains 14 residues. Germline CDR1 is DFQATT and CDR2 is SNEGSKA (reference sequence). The V and J ends lost 5 bases and 1 base, in that order; junction bases with no gene match: 3. The CDR3 is CSADRGGNTGELFF. The CDR3 DNA reads TGCAGTGCTGACAGGGGCGGGAACACCGGGGAGCTGTTTTTT.

This clonotype was counted only a few times. V usage is TRBV20-1 and J usage is TRBJ1-5, with D maybe TRBD1 (5 bases). This CDR3 contains 17 residues. CDR1 and CDR2 (germline): DFQATT, SNEGSKA (reference sequence). Trimming stripped 5 bases from V and 2 bases from J, with 22 bases between. The CDR3 nucleotides read TGCAGTGCTGGAAGATTATTCCAGGGAAGGGGCAATCAGCCCCAGCATTTT. Its translation: CSAGRLFQGRGNQPQHF.

The chain employs TRBV12-3 or TRBV12-4 and TRBJ1-2, with D possibly being TRBD1 (5 bases). The V end was cut by 2 bases, the J end by 0 bases, with 10 bases between. The CDR3 is made up of 15 amino acids. The CDR3 DNA follows: TGTGCCAGCAGTTTACAAAGGGGAGCTAACTATGGCTACACCTTC. This gives the protein CASSLQRGANYGYTF.